This T cell receptor beta chain was obtained from a study of T cell repertoires in cytomegalovirus infection. Across the study: CMV infection plus the matching HLA type was flagged by public TCR beta signatures.

Comment on this clonotype: Its antigen is not known.

TCRdb called the reads again in MiXCR, with one record for every CDR3 protein. This table has hundreds of thousands of distinct CDR3 sequences, 30% to 40% appearing once. The source material was cultured CD8+ T cells from PBMCs, sampled from culture after CMV antigen stimulation. The sequence derives from a human donor in good health (CMV status not recorded). Some clones in this sample may be carry-over from other donors' samples.

CDR3 sequence: CASSYFALWGEQFF. CDR3 DNA sequence: TGTGCCAGCAGTTACTTCGCCCTATGGGGGGAGCAGTTCTTC. The chain employs TRBV6-8 and TRBJ2-1; D assignment may be TRBD1 or TRBD2 (5 bases each). V was clipped by 1 base and J by 10 bases, with 14 bases between them. Germline CDR1 reads MNHGY; CDR2 reads SAAAGT. The CDR3 runs to 14 residues.